The entry that follows covers one TCR beta chain sequence. CDR1 MNHNY and CDR2 SVGAGI come from the germline V gene (reference sequence). The CDR3 spans 15 residues. V was cut by 3 bases and J by 0 bases, with 9 bases left in between. These data originate in a study of T cells in tuberculosis. At the level of the study: A South African cohort included IGRA-negative adolescents, latently infected IGRA-positive adolescents and adults with active tuberculosis.

Clones were read by immunoSEQ multiplex PCR, and TCRdb kept only the in-frame ones, dropping some. Among 29,000 or so clones listed, more than 85% were seen once. This chain uses TRBV6-6 with TRBJ2-1, with D possibly matching TRBD2 (6 bases). This TCR was sampled from a donor aged 10-29 years with latent tuberculosis or without tuberculosis infection. The specimen was PBMCs. The CDR3 region is CASSYAGSSYNEQFF. The DNA for the CDR3 is TGTGCCAGCAGTTATGCGGGGAGCTCCTACAATGAGCAGTTCTTC.